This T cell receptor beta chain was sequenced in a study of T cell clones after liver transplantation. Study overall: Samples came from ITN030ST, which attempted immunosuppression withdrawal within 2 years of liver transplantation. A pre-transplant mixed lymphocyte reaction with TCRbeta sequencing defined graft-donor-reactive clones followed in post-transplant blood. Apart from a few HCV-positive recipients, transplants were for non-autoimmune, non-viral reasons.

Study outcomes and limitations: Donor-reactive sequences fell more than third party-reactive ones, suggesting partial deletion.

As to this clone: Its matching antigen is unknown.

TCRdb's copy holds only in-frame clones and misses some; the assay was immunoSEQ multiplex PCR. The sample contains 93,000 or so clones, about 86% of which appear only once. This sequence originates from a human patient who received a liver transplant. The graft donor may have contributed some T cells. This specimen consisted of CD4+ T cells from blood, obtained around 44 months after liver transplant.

The CDR3 protein is CASSSEREKYEQYF. Written as DNA, the CDR3 is TGCGCCAGCAGCTCCGAAAGGGAAAAGTACGAGCAGTACTTC. The rearrangement uses TRBV5-1 and TRBJ2-7; unclear D gene. V lost 3 bases to trimming and J lost 4 bases, with 14 bases between them. The CDR3 has 14 amino acids. Per the germline V gene, CDR1 is SGHRS and CDR2 is YFSETQ.